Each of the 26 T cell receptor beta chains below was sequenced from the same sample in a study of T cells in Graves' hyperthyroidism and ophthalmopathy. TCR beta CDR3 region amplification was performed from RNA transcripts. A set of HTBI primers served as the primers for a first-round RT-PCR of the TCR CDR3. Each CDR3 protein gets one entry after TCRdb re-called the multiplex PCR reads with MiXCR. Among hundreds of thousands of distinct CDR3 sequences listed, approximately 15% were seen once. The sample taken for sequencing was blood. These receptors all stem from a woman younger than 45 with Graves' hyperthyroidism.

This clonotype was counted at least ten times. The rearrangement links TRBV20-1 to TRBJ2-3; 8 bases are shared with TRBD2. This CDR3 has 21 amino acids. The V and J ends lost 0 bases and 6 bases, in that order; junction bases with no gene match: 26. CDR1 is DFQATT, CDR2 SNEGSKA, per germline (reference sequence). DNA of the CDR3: TGCAGTGCTAGAGATGAGGCCGGACTGCGATTGGGACTAGGGCCTTCGGATACGCAGTATTTT. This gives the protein CSARDEAGLRLGLGPSDTQYF.

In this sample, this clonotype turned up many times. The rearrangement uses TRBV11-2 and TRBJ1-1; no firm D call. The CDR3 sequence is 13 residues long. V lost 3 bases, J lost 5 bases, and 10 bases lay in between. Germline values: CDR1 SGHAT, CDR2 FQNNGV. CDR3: CASSLATSTEAFF. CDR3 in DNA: TGTGCCAGCAGCTTGGCTACATCGACTGAAGCTTTCTTT.

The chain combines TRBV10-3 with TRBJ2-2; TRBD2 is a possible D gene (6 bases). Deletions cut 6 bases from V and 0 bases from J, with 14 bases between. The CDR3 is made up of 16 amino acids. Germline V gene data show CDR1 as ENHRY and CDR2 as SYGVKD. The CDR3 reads CAIRGVAGPNTGELFF. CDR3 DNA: TGTGCCATCAGGGGAGTGGCGGGGCCGAACACCGGGGAGCTGTTTTTT.

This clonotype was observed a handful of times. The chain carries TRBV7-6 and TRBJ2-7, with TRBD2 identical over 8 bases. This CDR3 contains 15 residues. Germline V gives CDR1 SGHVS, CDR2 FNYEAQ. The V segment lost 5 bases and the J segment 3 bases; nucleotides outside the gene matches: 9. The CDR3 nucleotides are TGTGCCAGCAGCCCCCAAGCGGGAGTGTACTACGAGCAGTACTTC. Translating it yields CASSPQAGVYYEQYF.

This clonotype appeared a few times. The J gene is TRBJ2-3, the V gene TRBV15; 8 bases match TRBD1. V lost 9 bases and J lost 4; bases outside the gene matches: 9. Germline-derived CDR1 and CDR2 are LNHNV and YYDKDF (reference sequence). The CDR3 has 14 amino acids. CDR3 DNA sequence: TGTGCCACTTCTCGAGACAGGGGCCCAGATACGCAGTATTTT. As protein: CATSRDRGPDTQYF.

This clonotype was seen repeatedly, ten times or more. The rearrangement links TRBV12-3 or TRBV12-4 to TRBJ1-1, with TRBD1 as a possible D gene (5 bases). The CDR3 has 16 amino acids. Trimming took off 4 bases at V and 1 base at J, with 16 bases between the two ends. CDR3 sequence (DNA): TGTGCCAGCAGTTCCCCGGGGGGTGGCCAGAACACTGAAGCTTTCTTT. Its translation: CASSSPGGGQNTEAFF.

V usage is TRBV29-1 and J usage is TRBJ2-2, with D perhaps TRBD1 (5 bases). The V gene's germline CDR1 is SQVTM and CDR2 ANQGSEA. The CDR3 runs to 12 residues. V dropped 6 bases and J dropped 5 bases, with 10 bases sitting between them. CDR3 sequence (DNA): TGCAGCGTCTTGACAGTAACCGGGGAGCTGTTTTTT. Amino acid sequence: CSVLTVTGELFF.

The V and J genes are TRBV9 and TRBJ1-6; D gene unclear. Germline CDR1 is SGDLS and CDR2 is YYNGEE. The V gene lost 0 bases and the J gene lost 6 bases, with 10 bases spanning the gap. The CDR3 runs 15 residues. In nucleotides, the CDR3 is TGTGCCAGCAGCGTAGATATCGGATTTAATTCACCCCTCCACTTT. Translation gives CASSVDIGFNSPLHF.

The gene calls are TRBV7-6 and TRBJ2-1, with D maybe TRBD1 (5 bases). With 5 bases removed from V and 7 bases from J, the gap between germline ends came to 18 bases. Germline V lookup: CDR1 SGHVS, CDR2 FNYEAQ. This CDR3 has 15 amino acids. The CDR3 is CASSNGAPGRNEQFF. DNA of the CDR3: TGTGCCAGCAGCAATGGGGCCCCCGGAAGGAATGAGCAGTTCTTC.

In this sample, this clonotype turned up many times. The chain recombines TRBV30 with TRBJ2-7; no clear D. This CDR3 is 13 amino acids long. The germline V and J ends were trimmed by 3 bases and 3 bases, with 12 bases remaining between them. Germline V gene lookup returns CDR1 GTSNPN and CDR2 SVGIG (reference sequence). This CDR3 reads CAWSFHQRYEQYF. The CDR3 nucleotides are TGTGCCTGGAGCTTTCATCAGCGCTACGAGCAGTACTTC.

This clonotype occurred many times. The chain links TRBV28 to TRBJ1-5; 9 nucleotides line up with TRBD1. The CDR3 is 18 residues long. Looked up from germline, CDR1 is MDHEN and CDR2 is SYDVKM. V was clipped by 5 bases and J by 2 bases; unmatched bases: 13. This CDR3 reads CASSPGTGPSYGNQPQHF. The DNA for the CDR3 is TGTGCCAGCAGTCCGGGGACAGGGCCATCCTATGGCAATCAGCCCCAGCATTTT.

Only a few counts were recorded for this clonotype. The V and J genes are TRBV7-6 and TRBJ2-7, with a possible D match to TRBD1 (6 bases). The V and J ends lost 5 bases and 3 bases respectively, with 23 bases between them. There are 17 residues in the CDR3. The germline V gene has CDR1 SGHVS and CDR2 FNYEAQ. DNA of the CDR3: TGTGCCAGCAGCCCTATGGGGAAGGGCAGGGGAGTCTACGAGCAGTACTTC. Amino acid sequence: CASSPMGKGRGVYEQYF.

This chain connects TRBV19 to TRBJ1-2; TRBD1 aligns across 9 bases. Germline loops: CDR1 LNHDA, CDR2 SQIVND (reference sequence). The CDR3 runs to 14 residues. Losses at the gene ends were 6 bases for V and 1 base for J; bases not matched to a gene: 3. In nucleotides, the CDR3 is TGTGCCAGTAGACCGGGACAGGGTAACTATGGCTACACCTTC. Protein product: CASRPGQGNYGYTF.

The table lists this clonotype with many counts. CDR3 bases: TGTGCCAGCAGTTTTGGCCAAAACAGGGTCGGCCAGCCCCAGCATTTT. This codes for CASSFGQNRVGQPQHF. The chain carries TRBV12-3 or TRBV12-4 and TRBJ1-5; the D gene is possibly TRBD1 (6 bases). This CDR3 has 16 residues. Trimming took 3 bases from V and 7 from J, leaving 19 bases between them.

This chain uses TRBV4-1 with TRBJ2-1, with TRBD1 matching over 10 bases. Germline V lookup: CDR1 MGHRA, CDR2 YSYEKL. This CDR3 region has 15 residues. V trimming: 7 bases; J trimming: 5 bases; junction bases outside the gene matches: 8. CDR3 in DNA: TGCGCCAGCAAGAAGGTCGGACAGGGGGACAATGAGCAGTTCTTC. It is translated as CASKKVGQGDNEQFF.

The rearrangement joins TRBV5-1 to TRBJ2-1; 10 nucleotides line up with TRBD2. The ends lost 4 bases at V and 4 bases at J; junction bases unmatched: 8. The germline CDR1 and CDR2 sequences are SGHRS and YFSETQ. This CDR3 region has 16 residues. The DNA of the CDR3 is TGCGCCAGCAGCGGCTCCGGGACTAGCGTTTACAATGAGCAGTTCTTC. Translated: CASSGSGTSVYNEQFF.

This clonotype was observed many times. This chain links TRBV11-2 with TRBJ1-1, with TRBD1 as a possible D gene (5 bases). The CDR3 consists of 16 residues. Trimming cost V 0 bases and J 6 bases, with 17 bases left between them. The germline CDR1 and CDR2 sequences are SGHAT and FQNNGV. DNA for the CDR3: TGTGCCAGCAGCTTAGAGGCTGGCAGGACAACTGCTGAAGCTTTCTTT. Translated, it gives CASSLEAGRTTAEAFF.

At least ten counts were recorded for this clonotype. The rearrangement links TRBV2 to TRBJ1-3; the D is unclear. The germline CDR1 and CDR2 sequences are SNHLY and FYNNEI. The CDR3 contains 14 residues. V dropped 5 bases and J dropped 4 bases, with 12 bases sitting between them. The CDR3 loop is CASSQTLGGNTIYF. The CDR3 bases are TGTGCCAGCAGTCAGACCCTGGGAGGAAACACCATATATTTT.

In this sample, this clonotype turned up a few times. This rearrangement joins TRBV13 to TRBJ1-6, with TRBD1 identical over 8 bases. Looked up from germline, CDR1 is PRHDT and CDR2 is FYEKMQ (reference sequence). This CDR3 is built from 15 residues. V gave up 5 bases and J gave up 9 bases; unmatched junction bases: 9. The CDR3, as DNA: TGTGCCAGCAGCACCCTTGACAGGGGCAGTTCACCCCTCCACTTT. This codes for CASSTLDRGSSPLHF.

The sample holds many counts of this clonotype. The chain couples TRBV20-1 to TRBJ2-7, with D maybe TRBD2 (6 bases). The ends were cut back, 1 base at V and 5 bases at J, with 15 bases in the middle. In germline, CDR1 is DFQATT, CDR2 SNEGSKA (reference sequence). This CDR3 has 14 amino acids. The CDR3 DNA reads TGCAGTGCTAGAGGCTGGGACTCCCCACACGAGCAGTACTTC. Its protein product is CSARGWDSPHEQYF.

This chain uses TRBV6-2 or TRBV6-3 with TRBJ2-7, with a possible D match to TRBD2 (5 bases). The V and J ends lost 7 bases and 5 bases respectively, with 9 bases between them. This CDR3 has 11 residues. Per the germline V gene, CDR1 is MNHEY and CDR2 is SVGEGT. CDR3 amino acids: CASTGGHEQYF. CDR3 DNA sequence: TGTGCCAGCACAGGAGGCCACGAGCAGTACTTC.

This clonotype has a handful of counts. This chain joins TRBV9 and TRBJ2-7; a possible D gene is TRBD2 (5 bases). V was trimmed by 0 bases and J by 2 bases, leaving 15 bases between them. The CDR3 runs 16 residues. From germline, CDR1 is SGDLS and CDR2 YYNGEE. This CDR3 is CASSVDPATGTYEQYF. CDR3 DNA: TGTGCCAGCAGCGTAGACCCAGCAACGGGGACCTACGAGCAGTACTTC.

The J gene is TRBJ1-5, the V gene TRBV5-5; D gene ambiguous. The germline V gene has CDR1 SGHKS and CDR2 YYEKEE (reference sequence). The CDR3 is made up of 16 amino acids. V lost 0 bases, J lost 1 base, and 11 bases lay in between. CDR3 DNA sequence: TGTGCCAGCAGCTTGGTGGGCGGGTTAAGCAATCAGCCCCAGCATTTT. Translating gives CASSLVGGLSNQPQHF.

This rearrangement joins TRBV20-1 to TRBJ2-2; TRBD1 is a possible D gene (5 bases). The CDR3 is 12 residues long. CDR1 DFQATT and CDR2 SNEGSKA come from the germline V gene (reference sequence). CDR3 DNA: TGCAGCGTGGGGCTCCTCACCGGGGAGCTGTTTTTT. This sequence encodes CSVGLLTGELFF.

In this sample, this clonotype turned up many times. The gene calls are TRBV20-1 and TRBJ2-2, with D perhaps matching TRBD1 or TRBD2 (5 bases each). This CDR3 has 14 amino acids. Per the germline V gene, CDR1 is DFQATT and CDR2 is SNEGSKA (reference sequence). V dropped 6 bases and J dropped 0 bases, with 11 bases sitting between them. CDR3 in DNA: TGCAGTGCAGTGGGGACCACGAACACCGGGGAGCTGTTTTTT. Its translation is CSAVGTTNTGELFF.

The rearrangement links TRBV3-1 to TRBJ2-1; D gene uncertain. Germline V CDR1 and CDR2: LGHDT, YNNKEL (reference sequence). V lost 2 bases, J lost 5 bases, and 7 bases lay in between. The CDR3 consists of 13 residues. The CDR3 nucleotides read TGTGCCAGCAGCCAAAGAGGAGACAATGAGCAGTTCTTC. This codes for CASSQRGDNEQFF.